Following are 20 T cell receptor beta chains from one sample sequenced in a study of T cell responses to AZD1222 COVID-19 vaccine. TCRdb's table, derived via immunoSEQ multiplex PCR, lists solely in-frame clones and lacks some. The sample contains tens of thousands of clones, more than 80% of which appear only once. This specimen consisted of peripheral blood, obtained on day 0 of AZD1222 vaccination. These TCRs come from an adult in good health.

This clone was seen more than once but under ten times. This chain joins TRBV4-3 and TRBJ1-6; no clear D gene. The CDR3 covers 15 residues. V was cut by 0 bases and J by 1 base, with 4 bases left in between. Germline CDR1 LGHNA, CDR2 YSLEER. The CDR3, as DNA: TGCGCCAGCAGCCAAGAGGGGTCCTATAATTCACCCCTCCACTTT. It encodes CASSQEGSYNSPLHF.

This clone has only a few counts. V usage is TRBV19 and J usage is TRBJ1-3, with a tentative D call TRBD1 (6 bases). CDR3 size: 15 residues. Germline V gene sequence: CDR1 LNHDA, CDR2 SQIVND (reference sequence). V lost 7 bases and J lost 4, with 17 bases in between. The CDR3 DNA follows: TGTGCCAGTACCTTGGGGGCAGCGTACGGAAACACCATATATTTT. It yields the protein CASTLGAAYGNTIYF. The complete variable domain, with remaining parts taken from reference TRBV19 and TRBJ1-3, reads DGGITQSPKYLFRKEGQNVTLSCEQNLNHDAMYWYRQDPGQGLRLIYYSQIVNDFQKGDIAEGYSVSREKKESFPLTVTSAQKNPTAFYLCASTLGAAYGNTIYFGEGSWLTVV.

V is TRBV6-2 or TRBV6-3 and J is TRBJ2-7; TRBD2 matches 11 bases. CDR1 and CDR2 (germline): MNHEY, SVGEGT. Trimming cost V 5 bases and J 2 bases; bases outside gene matches: 8. The CDR3 consists of 16 residues. In nucleotides, the CDR3 is TGTGCCAGCAGTACCAGACTAGCGGGGACGCCCTACGAGCAGTACTTC. Its protein product is CASSTRLAGTPYEQYF.

The genes are TRBV4-1 and TRBJ2-1, with 10 bases matching TRBD2. Trimming at V came to 0 bases and at J to 6 bases, leaving 14 bases not matched to a gene. CDR3 length equals 19 residues. Germline V gene data show CDR1 as MGHRA and CDR2 as YSYEKL. CDR3 bases: TGCGCCAGCAGCCAAGATCTGTATCTGGAGCGGGGGGGAGGCAATGAGCAGTTCTTC. Protein: CASSQDLYLERGGGNEQFF.

The rearrangement links TRBV20-1 to TRBJ1-2, with 10 bases aligning to TRBD1. Germline V gene data show CDR1 as DFQATT and CDR2 as SNEGSKA (reference sequence). V lost 3 bases and J lost 7; bases outside the gene matches: 8. The CDR3 covers 14 residues. The chain's CDR3 is CSASPTGGVAGYTF. As DNA, the CDR3 is TGCAGTGCTAGTCCGACAGGGGGCGTCGCTGGCTACACCTTC.

The rearrangement uses TRBV19 and TRBJ2-2, with 14 bases aligning to TRBD2. This CDR3 has 17 residues. From germline, CDR1 is LNHDA and CDR2 SQIVND (reference sequence). V shed 6 bases, J shed 6 bases, and the junction held 9 bases outside the gene matches. The CDR3 DNA reads TGTGCCAGTAGCCTGACTAGCGGGGGGGCCCTCCCCGGGGAGCTGTTTTTT. As protein: CASSLTSGGALPGELFF.

The chain joins TRBV6-5 to TRBJ1-2; D may be TRBD1 (6 bases). The germline V and J ends were trimmed by 8 bases and 5 bases, with 21 bases remaining between them. There are 15 residues in the CDR3. CDR1 is MNHEY, CDR2 SVGAGI, per germline. For the CDR3, the DNA is TGTGCCAGCGGTATTCTCCGAGGGGGGAAATATGGCTACACCTTC. Protein: CASGILRGGKYGYTF.

This chain links TRBV7-3 with TRBJ1-1; possible D gene TRBD1, 6 bases. This CDR3 region has 16 residues. V was pared by 2 bases and J by 0 bases, with 13 bases between. Germline loops: CDR1 SGHTA, CDR2 FQGTGA. The CDR3 DNA sequence: TGTGCCAGCAGCTTAGGTTTCAGGGGAGTGAACACTGAAGCTTTCTTT. This sequence encodes CASSLGFRGVNTEAFF. The full variable domain, its missing parts supplied by reference TRBV7-3 and TRBJ1-1, is GAGVSQTPSNKVTEKGKYVELRCDPISGHTALYWYRQSLGQGPEFLIYFQGTGAADDSGLPNDRFFAVRPEGSVSTLKIQRTERGDSAVYLCASSLGFRGVNTEAFFGQGTRLTVV.

This chain uses TRBV6-1 with TRBJ1-2, with 7 bases that match TRBD1. The CDR3 consists of 16 residues. Germline trimming cut 0 bases from V and 3 bases from J; bases unmatched to any gene: 7. Germline V lookup: CDR1 MNHNS, CDR2 SASEGT. CDR3: CASSEAPAGGHYGYTF. The CDR3 DNA sequence: TGTGCCAGCAGTGAAGCCCCGGCAGGGGGACACTATGGCTACACCTTC.

The CDR3 bases are TGTGCCTGGAGACGAGCGGGGGCCGACAAAAACATTCAGTACTTC. Encoded protein: CAWRRAGADKNIQYF. The chain links TRBV30 to TRBJ2-4; 8 nucleotides agree with TRBD2. The CDR3 contains 15 residues. Trimming cost V 3 bases and J 3 bases; bases outside gene matches: 7. Germline lookup yields CDR1 GTSNPN and CDR2 SVGIG (reference sequence).

The chain has TRBV6-2 or TRBV6-3 and TRBJ1-3, with D unclear. Trimming pared 0 bases from V and 4 bases from J, leaving 10 bases between. CDR1 MNHEY and CDR2 SVGEGT come from the germline V gene. The CDR3 covers 15 residues. CDR3 nucleotide sequence: TGTGCCAGCAGTTACTCATGGAGATCCGGAAACACCATATATTTT. It yields the protein CASSYSWRSGNTIYF.

Concerning this clone itself: This specimen includes other DNA sequences encoding the same CDR3. The chain employs TRBV5-1 and TRBJ2-7, with 7 bases lining up with TRBD1. The CDR3 contains 14 residues. CDR1 and CDR2 (germline): SGHRS, YFSETQ. V dropped 0 bases and J dropped 4; count of bases not matched to a gene: 4. The CDR3 reads CASSLGQGVYEQYF. The CDR3 DNA sequence: TGCGCCAGCAGCTTGGGGCAGGGGGTTTACGAGCAGTACTTC.

This clone has a handful of counts. The chain combines TRBV4-1 with TRBJ1-2; 11 nucleotides match TRBD1. In germline, CDR1 is MGHRA, CDR2 YSYEKL. Trimming took 0 bases from V and 4 from J; bases not matched to a gene: 10. CDR3 size: 18 residues. The CDR3 nucleotides read TGCGCCAGCAGCCAAGATTGGGCGCGGACAGGGGGCAGCTATGGCTACACCTTC. Encoded protein: CASSQDWARTGGSYGYTF.

The chain combines TRBV30 with TRBJ1-1; D is unclear. Looked up from germline, CDR1 is GTSNPN and CDR2 is SVGIG (reference sequence). Trimming stripped 1 base from V and 0 bases from J, with 9 bases between. This CDR3 region has 14 residues. The CDR3 loop is CAWSARVLNTEAFF. The CDR3 DNA follows: TGTGCCTGGAGTGCCCGGGTCTTGAACACTGAAGCTTTCTTT.

V is TRBV28 and J is TRBJ1-1; tentative D call: TRBD1 (5 bases). CDR1 and CDR2 from the germline V gene are MDHEN and SYDVKM. The germline V and J ends were trimmed by 5 bases and 0 bases, with 10 bases remaining between them. The CDR3 extends over 14 amino acids. CDR3 bases: TGTGCCAGCAGTGGCCAGGGTCTGAACACTGAAGCTTTCTTT. It codes for CASSGQGLNTEAFF. The full variable domain, completed using reference TRBV28 and TRBJ1-1, is DVKVTQSSRYLVKRTGEKVFLECVQDMDHENMFWYRQDPGLGLRLIYFSYDVKMKEKGDIPEGYSVSREKKERFSLILESASTNQTSMYLCASSGQGLNTEAFFGQGTRLTVV.

This chain joins TRBV10-3 and TRBJ1-1; weak D call: TRBD1 (5 bases). The CDR3 totals 13 residues. Germline-derived CDR1 and CDR2 are ENHRY and SYGVKD. With 6 bases removed from V and 1 base from J, the gap between germline ends came to 9 bases. The chain's CDR3 is CAIRGDGNTEAFF. In DNA, the CDR3 is TGTGCCATCAGAGGGGACGGGAACACTGAAGCTTTCTTT.

The chain couples TRBV2 to TRBJ1-1; D is unresolved. The CDR3 has 15 residues. Trimming took 2 bases from V and 7 from J, leaving 17 bases between them. CDR1 is SNHLY, CDR2 FYNNEI, per germline. In nucleotides, the CDR3 is TGTGCCAGCAGTGAAATGACCAATTCCGGAGGTGAAGCTTTCTTT. Residues: CASSEMTNSGGEAFF.

On this clone: The junction shows a germline mismatch at one end, possibly a read error. This chain links TRBV19 with TRBJ1-2, with 10 positions matching TRBD1. This CDR3 comprises 13 residues. Germline V gene sequence: CDR1 LNHDA, CDR2 SQIVND (reference sequence). The CDR3: CASNDRGQPQTKF. CDR3 bases: TGTGCCAGTAACGACAGGGGGCAGCCACAAACTAAATTC.

V is TRBV11-2 and J is TRBJ1-1, with a possible D match to TRBD1 (5 bases). The CDR3 has 15 residues. Trimming stripped 1 base from V and 5 bases from J, with 14 bases between. Germline values: CDR1 SGHAT, CDR2 FQNNGV. The CDR3 loop is CASSLGVWGGTEAFF. DNA of the CDR3: TGTGCCAGCAGCTTAGGTGTATGGGGGGGAACTGAAGCTTTCTTT.

This clone has just one count. V usage is TRBV4-2 and J usage is TRBJ2-1, with D possibly TRBD2 on 6 matching bases. Germline V gene lookup returns CDR1 LGHNA and CDR2 YNFKEQ. V dropped 4 bases and J dropped 0 bases, with 13 bases sitting between them. This CDR3 comprises 16 residues. CDR3 in amino acids: CASSPTETSSYNEQFF. CDR3 DNA sequence: TGTGCCAGCAGCCCGACTGAGACTAGCTCCTACAATGAGCAGTTCTTC.